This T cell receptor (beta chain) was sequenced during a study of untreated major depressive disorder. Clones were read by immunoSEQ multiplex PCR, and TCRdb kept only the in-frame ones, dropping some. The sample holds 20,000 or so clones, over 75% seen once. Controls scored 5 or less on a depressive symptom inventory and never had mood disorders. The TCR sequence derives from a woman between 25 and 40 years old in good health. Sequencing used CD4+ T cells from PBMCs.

Written as DNA, the CDR3 is TGTGCCAGCAGCTTAGAAGGGTGGAGCACTGAAGCTTTCTTT. Its translation: CASSLEGWSTEAFF. This chain uses TRBV7-2 with TRBJ1-1; D remains unclear. Trimming pared 1 base from V and 4 bases from J, leaving 10 bases between. Germline assignment: CDR1 SGHTA and CDR2 FQGNSA. The CDR3 extends over 14 amino acids.